This entry concerns a single T cell receptor (beta chain). The antigen remains unidentified. V dropped 7 bases and J dropped 7 bases, with 22 bases sitting between them. Germline-derived CDR1 and CDR2 are LNHDA and SQIVND (reference sequence). The CDR3 loop spans 15 amino acids. Here immunoSEQ multiplex PCR was the method, and the copy in TCRdb shows in-frame clones only, minus some. The sample contains over 20,000 clones, roughly 82% of which appear only once. The data originate from a study of CD4 T cells in relation to SARS-CoV-2 and coronaviruses. Study in general: PBMCs were cultured with antigen for less than twelve days before TCR beta sequencing. Study-wide points: Roughly 65% of donors had memory CD4+ clonotypes crossrecognizing SARS-CoV-2 and common cold coronavirus spike. This crossreactivity analysis covered spike protein alone, no other viral proteins.

Unexposed donor CD4+ T cells date from about 2011-2018, before the COVID-19 pandemic. After approximately ten days of culture, CD4+ T cells were isolated. Testing used SARS-CoV-2 S/N and four cold-coronavirus spikes on unexposed-donor CD4+ T cells, cells permitting. The chain joins TRBV19 to TRBJ1-1; tentatively, D is TRBD1 (6 bases). Specimen: CD4+ T cells from PBMCs, cultured in vitro. This TCR was sampled from a human donor in good health. The CDR3 is CASTTNRVGKGEAFF. For the CDR3, the DNA is TGTGCCAGTACCACTAACAGGGTAGGTAAGGGTGAAGCTTTCTTT.